This T cell receptor (beta chain) was obtained from a study of blood T cells in healthy people across ages. Investigators took about 9.2 milliliters of peripheral blood from every donor. PBMCs, at least 7 million per sample, were isolated. Study conclusions and caveats: Long-lived donors carried more naive CD4+ cells and greater diversity than aged donors. Diversity of TCR beta per million T cells declined in a roughly linear way with age.

The CDR3 runs 16 residues. Trimming took 0 bases from V and 3 from J, leaving 15 bases between them. A sample-barcoded 5' primer and a J-beta primer mix were used in a second PCR of about 6 to 11 cycles. MiXCR, applied by TCRdb to the 5' RACE reads, yields one record per CDR3 protein. Seen here are some 880,000 distinct CDR3 sequences, about 37% observed once, and the top ten hold 10% to 15%. In regard to this clonotype: The antigen is undetermined.

The sequenced material came from blood. The receptor's source is a man aged 18 to 30 in good health. This chain uses TRBV12-3 or TRBV12-4 with TRBJ2-7, with D unclear. The CDR3 sequence: CASSLASTSARYEQYF. CDR3 in DNA: TGTGCCAGCAGTTTAGCCAGCACCTCGGCCCGCTACGAGCAGTACTTC.